The present TCR beta chain was sequenced within a study of cytotoxic CD8 clonotypes in ibrutinib-treated CLL. CDR3 size: 15 residues. Germline CDR1 is SGHRS and CDR2 is YFSETQ. Trimming took 0 bases from V and 2 from J, leaving 12 bases between them. Data came from immunoSEQ multiplex PCR; TCRdb stores just in-frame clones and leaves some out. The table records roughly 300,000 clones, more than 70% of them present only once. The input for sequencing was PBMCs, taken at disease progression, from a patient treated with ibrutinib. The sequence was obtained from a human donor with chronic lymphocytic leukemia. The chain carries TRBV5-1 and TRBJ2-7; D not certain. This CDR3 is CASSLVGNRAYEQYF. The DNA for the CDR3 is TGCGCCAGCAGCTTGGTGGGGAATAGGGCCTACGAGCAGTACTTC.